These 27 T cell receptor beta chains originate from one sample sequenced in a study of monozygotic twins with inflammatory bowel disease. TCRdb reworked the 5' RACE reads into one entry per CDR3 protein, no DNA. This table lists hundreds of thousands of distinct CDR3 sequences. Sequencing input: blood. Every receptor here comes from a human donor with ulcerative colitis or Crohn's disease, or a healthy co-twin of an affected twin (not recorded which).

The chain recombines TRBV5-1 with TRBJ2-4; TCRdb reports TRBD1, a call that lacks DNA to check it against. CDR1 and CDR2 (germline): SGHRS, YFSETQ. This CDR3 is built from 16 residues. The CDR3 loop reads CASSLDSGGTGNIQYF.

The chain uses TRBV3-1 and TRBJ1-1; without DNA, the TCRdb call of TRBD1 cannot be checked. Germline V CDR1 and CDR2: LGHDT, YNNKEL (reference sequence). The CDR3 spans 15 residues. CDR3: CASSPKTGRNTEAFF.

The rearrangement links TRBV11-2 to TRBJ2-3; no DNA is available, so the TRBD2 call from TCRdb remains unchecked. The CDR3 runs to 16 residues. Germline V gene lookup returns CDR1 SGHAT and CDR2 FQNNGV. This CDR3 reads CASSLGTSGGPDTQYF. Full variable domain (outside the CDR3, taken from reference TRBV11-2 and TRBJ2-3): EAGVAQSPRYKIIEKRQSVAFWCNPISGHATLYWYQQILGQGPKLLIQFQNNGVVDDSQLPKDRFSAERLKGVDSTLKIQPAKLEDSAVYLCASSLGTSGGPDTQYFGPGTRLTVL.

This chain uses TRBV7-2 with TRBJ1-2; the D call from TCRdb, TRBD1, cannot be confirmed without DNA. The CDR3 sequence is 15 residues long. Germline V gene lookup returns CDR1 SGHTA and CDR2 FQGNSA. The CDR3 loop is CASSLSEGPQYGYTF.

The chain joins TRBV4-2 to TRBJ2-7. The germline V gene has CDR1 LGHNA and CDR2 YNFKEQ. The CDR3 consists of 15 residues. The CDR3 here is CASSQDEIGDYEQYF.

The chain couples TRBV15 to TRBJ2-7; TCRdb lists TRBD1, though no DNA is available to test this call. The length of the CDR3 is 16 residues. Germline-derived CDR1 and CDR2 are LNHNV and YYDKDF (reference sequence). The CDR3 reads CATSDRTGGISYEQYF.

The chain couples TRBV7-2 to TRBJ2-7; the TCRdb D gene call, TRBD2, has no DNA to confirm it. From germline, CDR1 is SGHTA and CDR2 FQGNSA. The CDR3 has 15 amino acids. The CDR3 sequence is CASSLTAGIAYEQYF.

This sequence joins TRBV20-1 and TRBJ1-1; as DNA is missing, the TRBD1 call by TCRdb cannot be tested. Germline assignment: CDR1 DFQATT and CDR2 SNEGSKA (reference sequence). The CDR3 is made up of 14 amino acids. CDR3 protein: CSARVTGMNTEAFF.

The V gene is TRBV7-3, the J gene TRBJ1-1. Per germline, CDR1 SGHTA and CDR2 FQGTGA. The CDR3 consists of 13 residues. The CDR3 reads CASSFTPNTEAFF.

The J gene is TRBJ1-1, the V gene TRBV28. CDR3 length: 11 residues. CDR1 MDHEN and CDR2 SYDVKM come from the germline V gene. This chain's CDR3 is CASSFADVAFF. Variable domain in full (rest from reference TRBV28 and TRBJ1-1): DVKVTQSSRYLVKRTGEKVFLECVQDMDHENMFWYRQDPGLGLRLIYFSYDVKMKEKGDIPEGYSVSREKKERFSLILESASTNQTSMYLCASSFADVAFFGQGTRLTVV.

The chain joins TRBV7-2 to TRBJ2-3; TCRdb selects TRBD1, and the lack of DNA leaves this call unchecked. The CDR3 loop spans 13 amino acids. Germline V gene lookup returns CDR1 SGHTA and CDR2 FQGNSA. The CDR3 sequence is CASSPLRGDTQYF.

The chain uses TRBV3-1 and TRBJ2-5. The CDR3 is made up of 17 amino acids. The germline CDR1 and CDR2 sequences are LGHDT and YNNKEL (reference sequence). The CDR3 loop is CASSQNWSEEGQETQYF.

The rearrangement uses TRBV29-1 and TRBJ1-1; TCRdb's D call of TRBD1 is untestable without DNA. CDR1 SQVTM and CDR2 ANQGSEA come from the germline V gene. This CDR3 is 12 amino acids long. The CDR3 reads CSVRQGAAEAFF.

The chain combines TRBV12-3 or TRBV12-4 with TRBJ2-7. This CDR3 has 11 residues. The CDR3 here is CASSQASEQYF.

The rearrangement links TRBV5-6 to TRBJ1-6; TCRdb proposes TRBD1, but this gene call is untestable without DNA. This CDR3 region has 15 residues. The germline V gene has CDR1 SGHDT and CDR2 YYEEEE. The CDR3: CASSLQPRDSSPLHF.

This chain links TRBV9 with TRBJ1-1; without DNA, the TCRdb call of TRBD1 cannot be checked. The CDR3 consists of 15 residues. Germline loops: CDR1 SGDLS, CDR2 YYNGEE. CDR3 region: CASSPGGQGWTEAFF.

The gene calls are TRBV7-9 and TRBJ1-1. Germline CDR1 SEHNR, CDR2 FQNEAQ (reference sequence). This CDR3 is built from 15 residues. CDR3 sequence reads: CASSLGEMGNTEAFF. Using reference TRBV7-9 and TRBJ1-1 for the parts outside the CDR3, the full variable domain is DTGVSQNPRHKITKRGQNVTFRCDPISEHNRLYWYRQTLGQGPEFLTYFQNEAQLEKSRLLSDRFSAERPKGSFSTLEIQRTEQGDSAMYLCASSLGEMGNTEAFFGQGTRLTVV.

The rearrangement joins TRBV5-1 to TRBJ1-5. CDR1 and CDR2 (germline): SGHRS, YFSETQ. CDR3 size: 13 residues. CDR3 residues: CASSLNSVEPQHF.

This chain connects TRBV5-1 to TRBJ1-5; TCRdb gives TRBD1 as the D gene, but with no DNA this cannot be confirmed. Germline V gives CDR1 SGHRS, CDR2 YFSETQ. The CDR3 length is 14 residues. The CDR3: CASSTGQGDQPQHF.

The chain has TRBV28 and TRBJ1-2. This CDR3 is built from 14 residues. CDR1 is MDHEN and CDR2 is SYDVKM in the germline V gene. The CDR3 spells CASSQPRDYYGYTF.

This sequence joins TRBV27 and TRBJ2-7. This CDR3 spans 12 amino acids. CDR1 is MNHEY, CDR2 SMNVEV, per germline (reference sequence). CDR3 in amino acids: CTSSYLFYEQYF.

The chain employs TRBV18 and TRBJ1-4; TCRdb's assignment of TRBD1 cannot be checked, as there is no DNA. This CDR3 contains 14 residues. Germline CDR1 and CDR2: KGHSH and LQKENI. The CDR3 is CASSPQTGDEKLFF.

The chain joins TRBV5-1 to TRBJ2-2; TCRdb's D call, TRBD2, is unchecked because there is no DNA. The CDR3 is 16 residues long. Per the germline V gene, CDR1 is SGHRS and CDR2 is YFSETQ. The CDR3 sequence is CASSLTTGTDTGELFF. Looking up the rest from reference TRBV5-1 and TRBJ2-2 gives the full variable domain: KAGVTQTPRYLIKTRGQQVTLSCSPISGHRSVSWYQQTPGQGLQFLFEYFSETQRNKGNFPGRFSGRQFSNSRSEMNVSTLELGDSALYLCASSLTTGTDTGELFFGEGSRLTVL.

The rearrangement joins TRBV5-1 to TRBJ1-2. Germline CDR1 and CDR2: SGHRS and YFSETQ. The CDR3 is 11 amino acids. CDR3 residues: CASSSSMSYTF. Together with reference TRBV5-1 and TRBJ1-2, the CDR3 gives the full variable domain: KAGVTQTPRYLIKTRGQQVTLSCSPISGHRSVSWYQQTPGQGLQFLFEYFSETQRNKGNFPGRFSGRQFSNSRSEMNVSTLELGDSALYLCASSSSMSYTFGSGTRLTVV.

V is TRBV11-2 and J is TRBJ2-7; TCRdb's D gene call, TRBD1, goes unchecked for lack of DNA. CDR1 and CDR2 (germline): SGHAT, FQNNGV. The CDR3 is 15 residues long. The CDR3 loop reads CASSLRDIGGHEQYF.

The V call is TRBV24-1, the J call TRBJ2-3; no DNA is available, so the TRBD1 call from TCRdb remains unchecked. CDR1 is KGHDR and CDR2 is SFDVKD in the germline V gene. The CDR3 has 14 amino acids. The CDR3 reads CATSETGRTDTQYF.

The chain couples TRBV5-6 to TRBJ2-7. The germline V gene encodes CDR1 SGHDT and CDR2 YYEEEE. CDR3 size: 12 residues. The CDR3 sequence is CASSLYTYEQYF.